The next 7 T cell receptor beta chains were all read from a single sample in a study of OX40 agonist ivuxolimab in advanced cancers. The protocol was immunoSEQ multiplex PCR, while the TCRdb copy is restricted to in-frame clones and leaves out a portion. The sample consists of some 59,000 clones, 85% to 90% of them appearing once. This specimen consisted of CD4+ or CD8+ T cells sorted from blood, obtained in a trial of the OX40 agonist ivuxolimab. These TCRs come from an adult with an advanced solid tumor such as melanoma, head and neck, liver or kidney cancer.

The gene calls are TRBV9 and TRBJ2-7; 11 bases agree with TRBD2. The V segment lost 3 bases and the J segment 2 bases; nucleotides outside the gene matches: 7. This CDR3 region has 16 residues. CDR1 is SGDLS, CDR2 YYNGEE, per germline. CDR3 residues: CASSATGTSGTYEQYF. CDR3 in DNA: TGTGCCAGCAGCGCCACCGGGACTAGCGGAACCTACGAGCAGTACTTC.

The chain employs TRBV5-8 and TRBJ2-5, with 8 bases lining up with TRBD2. Trimming removed 2 bases from V and 1 base from J; junction bases left unmatched: 10. Germline V gives CDR1 SGHTS, CDR2 YDEGEE. The CDR3 is 17 residues long. CDR3 in amino acids: CASSFGTRRAGQETQYF. The CDR3 DNA follows: TGTGCCAGCAGCTTCGGGACTAGGAGGGCGGGCCAAGAGACCCAGTACTTC.

The rearrangement uses TRBV7-6 and TRBJ2-2; TRBD2 aligns across 11 bases. The CDR3 consists of 16 residues. Losses at the gene ends were 5 bases for V and 4 bases for J; bases not matched to a gene: 6. Germline CDR1 SGHVS, CDR2 FNYEAQ. CDR3 loop: CASSQTSGSPTGELFF. The CDR3 DNA is TGTGCCAGCAGCCAAACTAGCGGGAGCCCCACCGGGGAGCTGTTTTTT.

A single count supports this clone. This chain joins TRBV7-9 and TRBJ2-1, with D possibly called TRBD1 or TRBD2 (5 bases each). The V gene's germline CDR1 is SEHNR and CDR2 FQNEAQ (reference sequence). This CDR3 has 15 amino acids. V lost 2 bases to trimming and J lost 10 bases, with 18 bases between them. In DNA form, the CDR3 reads TGTGCCAGCAGCTTACGACCCCCCCTGGGGGAGGAGCAGTTCTTC. This sequence encodes CASSLRPPLGEEQFF.

This chain uses TRBV5-4 with TRBJ1-1, with unresolved D. Trimming removed 4 bases at V and 0 bases at J, with 7 bases between. The CDR3 sequence is 13 residues long. CDR1 SGHNT and CDR2 YYREEE come from the germline V gene (reference sequence). CDR3 residues: CASSPKMNTEAFF. CDR3 coding DNA: TGTGCCAGCAGCCCCAAGATGAACACTGAAGCTTTCTTT.

The chain carries TRBV27 and TRBJ2-3; D unresolved. The CDR3 length is 13 residues. The V gene's germline CDR1 is MNHEY and CDR2 SMNVEV (reference sequence). V gave up 2 bases and J gave up 4 bases, with 7 bases separating them. CDR3 DNA sequence: TGTGCCAGCAGTTTAAGCTGGGCAGATACGCAGTATTTT. Translated, it gives CASSLSWADTQYF.

The V call is TRBV6-4, the J call TRBJ1-6, with D possibly matching TRBD1 (5 bases). The germline gives CDR1 MRHNA, CDR2 SNTAGT. V lost 6 bases and J 6 bases, leaving 12 bases between the germline ends. CDR3 size: 14 residues. The CDR3 loop reads CASSRDGLNSPLHF. The CDR3 nucleotides are TGTGCCAGCAGCCGGGACGGCCTTAATTCACCCCTCCACTTT.